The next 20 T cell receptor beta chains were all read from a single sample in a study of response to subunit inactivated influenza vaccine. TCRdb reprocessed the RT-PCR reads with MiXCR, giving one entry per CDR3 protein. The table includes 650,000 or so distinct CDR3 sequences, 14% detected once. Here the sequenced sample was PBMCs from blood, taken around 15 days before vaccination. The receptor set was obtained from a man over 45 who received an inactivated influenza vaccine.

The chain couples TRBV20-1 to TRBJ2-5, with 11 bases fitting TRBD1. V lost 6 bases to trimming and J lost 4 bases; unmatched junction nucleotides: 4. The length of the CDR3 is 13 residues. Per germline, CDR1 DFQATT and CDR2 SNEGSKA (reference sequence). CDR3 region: CSALGTGGETQYF. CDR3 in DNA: TGCAGTGCCCTAGGGACAGGGGGAGAGACCCAGTACTTC.

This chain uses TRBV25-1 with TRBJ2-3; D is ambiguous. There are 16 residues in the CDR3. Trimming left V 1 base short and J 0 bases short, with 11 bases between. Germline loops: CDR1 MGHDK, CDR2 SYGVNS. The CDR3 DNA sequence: TGTGCCAGCAGTGAATTGTTAAGTTCTAGCACAGATACGCAGTATTTT. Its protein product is CASSELLSSSTDTQYF.

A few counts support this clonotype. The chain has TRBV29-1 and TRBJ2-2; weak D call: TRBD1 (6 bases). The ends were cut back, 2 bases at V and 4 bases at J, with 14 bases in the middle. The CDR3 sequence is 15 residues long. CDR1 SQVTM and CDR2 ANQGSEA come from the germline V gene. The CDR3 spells CSVELFQGPTGELFF. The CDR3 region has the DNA TGCAGCGTTGAATTATTCCAGGGGCCCACCGGGGAGCTGTTTTTT.

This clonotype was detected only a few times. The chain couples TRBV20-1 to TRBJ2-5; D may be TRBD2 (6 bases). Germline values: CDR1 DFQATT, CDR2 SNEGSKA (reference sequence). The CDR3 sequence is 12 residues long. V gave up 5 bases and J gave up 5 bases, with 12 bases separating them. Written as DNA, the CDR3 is TGCAGTGCTCTACATCGGGGGGAGACCCAGTACTTC. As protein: CSALHRGETQYF.

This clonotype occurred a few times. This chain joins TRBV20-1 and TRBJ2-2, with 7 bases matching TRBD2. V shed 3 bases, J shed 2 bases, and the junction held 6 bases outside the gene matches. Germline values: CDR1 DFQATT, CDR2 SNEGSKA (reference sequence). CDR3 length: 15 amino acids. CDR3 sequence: CSARAGTINTGELFF. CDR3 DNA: TGCAGTGCTAGGGCCGGGACTATAAACACCGGGGAGCTGTTTTTT.

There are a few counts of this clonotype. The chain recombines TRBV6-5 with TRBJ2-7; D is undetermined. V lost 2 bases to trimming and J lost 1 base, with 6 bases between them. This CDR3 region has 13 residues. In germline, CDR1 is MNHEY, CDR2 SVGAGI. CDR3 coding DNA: TGTGCCAGCAGTTACGCTTTGTCCTACGAGCAGTACTTC. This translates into CASSYALSYEQYF.

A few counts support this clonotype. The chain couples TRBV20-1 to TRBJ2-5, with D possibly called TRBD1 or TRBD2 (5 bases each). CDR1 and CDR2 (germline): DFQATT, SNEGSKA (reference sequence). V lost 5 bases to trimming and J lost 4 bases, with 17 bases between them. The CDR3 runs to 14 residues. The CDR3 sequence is CSAPNRGLRETQYF. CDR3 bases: TGCAGTGCTCCGAACCGGGGCCTGCGAGAGACCCAGTACTTC.

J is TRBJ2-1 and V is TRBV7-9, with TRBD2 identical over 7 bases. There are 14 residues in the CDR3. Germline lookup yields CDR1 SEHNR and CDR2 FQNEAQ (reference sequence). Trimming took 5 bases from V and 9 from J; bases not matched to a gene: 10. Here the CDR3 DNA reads TGTGCCAGCAGCAACTTGAGACTAGCCGGTGAGCAGTTCTTC. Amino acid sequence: CASSNLRLAGEQFF.

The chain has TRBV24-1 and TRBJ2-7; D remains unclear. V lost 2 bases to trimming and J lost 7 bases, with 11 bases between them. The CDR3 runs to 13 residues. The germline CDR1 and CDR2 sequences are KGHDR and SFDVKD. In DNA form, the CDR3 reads TGTGCCACCAGTGATTCTTACGGTGGGGAGCAGTACTTC. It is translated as CATSDSYGGEQYF.

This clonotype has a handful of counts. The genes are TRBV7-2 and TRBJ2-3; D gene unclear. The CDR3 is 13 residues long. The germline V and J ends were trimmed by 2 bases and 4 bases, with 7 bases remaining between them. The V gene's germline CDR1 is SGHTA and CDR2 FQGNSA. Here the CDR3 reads CASSLYFADTQYF. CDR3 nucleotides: TGTGCCAGCAGCTTATACTTCGCAGATACGCAGTATTTT.

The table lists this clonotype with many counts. CDR3 nucleotide sequence: TGCAGTGCTAGAGCACTCTATGGCTACACCTTC. Translating it yields CSARALYGYTF. The V call is TRBV20-1, the J call TRBJ1-2; D uncertain. Germline V lookup: CDR1 DFQATT, CDR2 SNEGSKA (reference sequence). V lost 1 base to trimming and J lost 4 bases, with 4 bases between them. This CDR3 spans 11 amino acids.

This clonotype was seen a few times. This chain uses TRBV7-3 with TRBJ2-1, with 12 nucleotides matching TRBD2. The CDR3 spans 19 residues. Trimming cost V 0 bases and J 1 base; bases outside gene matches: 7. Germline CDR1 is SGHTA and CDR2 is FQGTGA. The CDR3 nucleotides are TGTGCCAGCAGCTTAACCCGGGCTAGCGGGAGGGTGTCCTACAATGAGCAGTTCTTC. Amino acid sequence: CASSLTRASGRVSYNEQFF.

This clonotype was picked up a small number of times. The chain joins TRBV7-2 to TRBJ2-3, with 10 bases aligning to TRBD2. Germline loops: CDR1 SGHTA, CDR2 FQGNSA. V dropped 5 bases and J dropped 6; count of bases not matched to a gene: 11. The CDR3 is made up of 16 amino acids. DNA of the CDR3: TGTGCCAGCAGCGCAACGAGCGGGGGGGCCTGGGATACGCAGTATTTT. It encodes CASSATSGGAWDTQYF.

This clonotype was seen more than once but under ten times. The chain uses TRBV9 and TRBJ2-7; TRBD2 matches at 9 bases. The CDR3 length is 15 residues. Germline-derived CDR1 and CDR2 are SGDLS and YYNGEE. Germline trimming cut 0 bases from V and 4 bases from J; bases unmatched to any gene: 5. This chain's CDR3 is CASSVGAGGPYEQYF. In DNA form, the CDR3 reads TGTGCCAGCAGCGTAGGGGCGGGAGGGCCTTACGAGCAGTACTTC.

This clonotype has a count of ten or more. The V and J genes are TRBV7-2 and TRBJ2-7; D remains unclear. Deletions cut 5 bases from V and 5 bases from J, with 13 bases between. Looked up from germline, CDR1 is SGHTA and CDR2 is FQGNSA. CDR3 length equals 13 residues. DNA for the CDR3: TGTGCCAGCAGCCCCCTTAGGAAGCACGAGCAGTACTTC. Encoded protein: CASSPLRKHEQYF.

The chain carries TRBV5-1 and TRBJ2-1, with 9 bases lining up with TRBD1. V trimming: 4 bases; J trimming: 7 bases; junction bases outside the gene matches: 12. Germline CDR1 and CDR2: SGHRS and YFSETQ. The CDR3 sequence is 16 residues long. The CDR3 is CASSATPGTGTNEQFF. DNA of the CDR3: TGCGCCAGCAGCGCCACCCCCGGGACAGGGACGAATGAGCAGTTCTTC.

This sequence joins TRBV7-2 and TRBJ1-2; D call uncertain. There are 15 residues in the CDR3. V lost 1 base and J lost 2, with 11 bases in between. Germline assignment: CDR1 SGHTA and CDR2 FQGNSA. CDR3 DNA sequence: TGTGCCAGCAGCTTAGTGGGTGCGGGGAACTATGGCTACACCTTC. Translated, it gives CASSLVGAGNYGYTF.

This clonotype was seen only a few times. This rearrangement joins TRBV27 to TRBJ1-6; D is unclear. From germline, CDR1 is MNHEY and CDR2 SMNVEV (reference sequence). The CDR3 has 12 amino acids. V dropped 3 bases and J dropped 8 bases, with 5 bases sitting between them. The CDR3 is CASSLLHSPLHF. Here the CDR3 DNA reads TGTGCCAGCAGTTTGTTGCATTCACCCCTCCACTTT.

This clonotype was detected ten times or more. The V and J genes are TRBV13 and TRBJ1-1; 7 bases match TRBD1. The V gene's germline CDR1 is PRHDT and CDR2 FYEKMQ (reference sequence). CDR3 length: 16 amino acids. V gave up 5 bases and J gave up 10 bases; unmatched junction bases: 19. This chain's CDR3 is CASSHRSKGQTNGAFF. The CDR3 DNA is TGTGCCAGCAGCCACCGTAGTAAGGGACAGACGAACGGAGCTTTCTTT.

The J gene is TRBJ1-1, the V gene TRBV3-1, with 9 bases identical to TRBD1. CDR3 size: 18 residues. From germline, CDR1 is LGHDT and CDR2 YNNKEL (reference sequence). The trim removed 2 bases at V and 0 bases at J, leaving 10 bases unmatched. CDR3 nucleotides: TGTGCCAGCAGCCAATTGACCGGGACAGGGTCGATGAACACTGAAGCTTTCTTT. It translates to CASSQLTGTGSMNTEAFF.